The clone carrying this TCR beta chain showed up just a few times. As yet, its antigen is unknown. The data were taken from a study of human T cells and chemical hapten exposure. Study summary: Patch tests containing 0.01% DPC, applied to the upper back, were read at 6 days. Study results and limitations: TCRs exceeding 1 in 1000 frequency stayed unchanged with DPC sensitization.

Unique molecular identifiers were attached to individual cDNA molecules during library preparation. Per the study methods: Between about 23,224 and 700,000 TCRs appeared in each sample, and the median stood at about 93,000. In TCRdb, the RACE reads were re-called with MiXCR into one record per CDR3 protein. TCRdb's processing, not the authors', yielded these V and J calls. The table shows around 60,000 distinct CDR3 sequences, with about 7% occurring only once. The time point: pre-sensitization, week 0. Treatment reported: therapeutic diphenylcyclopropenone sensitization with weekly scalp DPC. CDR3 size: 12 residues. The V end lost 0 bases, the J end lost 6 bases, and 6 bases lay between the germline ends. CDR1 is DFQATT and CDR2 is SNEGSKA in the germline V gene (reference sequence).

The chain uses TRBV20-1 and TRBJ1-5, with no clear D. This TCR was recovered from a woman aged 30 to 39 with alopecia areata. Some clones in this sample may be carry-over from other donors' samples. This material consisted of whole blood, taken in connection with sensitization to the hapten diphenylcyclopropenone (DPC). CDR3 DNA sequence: TGCAGTGCTAGAGAGGGGAGTCAGCCCCAGCATTTT. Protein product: CSAREGSQPQHF.